The rows below give T cell receptor beta chains drawn from one sample of a study of cytomegalovirus exposure and HLA in healthy donors. This table comes from immunoSEQ multiplex PCR, and its TCRdb copy is limited to in-frame clones, with some not included. The sample includes approximately 150,000 clones, 65% to 80% seen only once; the top ten take 1.5% to 2%. The specimen sequenced was PBMCs. Receptor source: a woman aged 40 to 50 in good health and CMV-seronegative. The CDR3 runs from the conserved cysteine through the conserved F or W. The order of the fields is clone size, V gene, J gene, CDR3 length, D gene, CDR3 DNA, CDR3 protein. The D gene is left open where the match is weak. Clone size appears in some rows only: once, few, many, or a class for an expanded clone.

clone size: NA; V gene: TRBV7-8; J gene: TRBJ1-2; CDR3 length: 13; D gene: TRBD1; CDR3 DNA: TGTGCCAGCAGCGGACAGGGGATATATGGCTACACCTTC; CDR3 protein: CASSGQGIYGYTF
clone size: NA; V gene: TRBV9; J gene: TRBJ2-3; CDR3 length: 15; D gene: TRBD2; CDR3 DNA: TGTGCCAGCAGCCTGGGGGGGACGTTGATTGATACGCAGTATTTT; CDR3 protein: CASSLGGTLIDTQYF
clone size: few; V gene: TRBV10-3; J gene: TRBJ1-1; CDR3 length: 12; D gene: NA; CDR3 DNA: TGTGCCATCGACTTTCTGAACACTGAAGCTTTCTTT; CDR3 protein: CAIDFLNTEAFF
clone size: NA; V gene: TRBV7-8; J gene: TRBJ1-1; CDR3 length: 13; D gene: NA; CDR3 DNA: TGTGCCAGCAGCTTAGAAAGAGACACTGAAGCTTTCTTT; CDR3 protein: CASSLERDTEAFF
clone size: few; V gene: TRBV6-4; J gene: TRBJ1-1; CDR3 length: 14; D gene: TRBD1; CDR3 DNA: TGTGCCAGCAGGATAGGACAGGGGAACACTGAAGCTTTCTTT; CDR3 protein: CASRIGQGNTEAFF
clone size: NA; V gene: TRBV18; J gene: TRBJ2-7; CDR3 length: 15; D gene: NA; CDR3 DNA: TGTGCCAGCTCACCAAGGCAGGTGAAGACCTACGAGCAGTACTTC; CDR3 protein: CASSPRQVKTYEQYF
clone size: NA; V gene: TRBV5-1; J gene: TRBJ2-7; CDR3 length: 17; D gene: NA; CDR3 DNA: TGCGCCAGCAGCACTTCAAGCGGAGCCCCTGCCGCCTACGAGCAGTACTTC; CDR3 protein: CASSTSSGAPAAYEQYF
clone size: NA; V gene: TRBV5-8; J gene: TRBJ2-1; CDR3 length: 15; D gene: TRBD1; CDR3 DNA: TGTGCCAGCAGCTGGGGACAGGGGGCACACAATGAGCAGTTCTTC; CDR3 protein: CASSWGQGAHNEQFF
clone size: NA; V gene: TRBV27; J gene: TRBJ1-2; CDR3 length: 13; D gene: NA; CDR3 DNA: TGTGCCAGCAGGTCCACGGGGGTCTATGGCTACACCTTC; CDR3 protein: CASRSTGVYGYTF
clone size: NA; V gene: TRBV5-5; J gene: TRBJ1-2; CDR3 length: 15; D gene: NA; CDR3 DNA: TGTGCCAGCAGCTTGGAGCCGGGACTCATCTATGGCTACACCTTC; CDR3 protein: CASSLEPGLIYGYTF
clone size: NA; V gene: TRBV5-4; J gene: TRBJ2-1; CDR3 length: 14; D gene: NA; CDR3 DNA: TGTGCCAGCAGCCCCGACGGGTGGTACAATGAGCAGTTCTTC; CDR3 protein: CASSPDGWYNEQFF
clone size: NA; V gene: TRBV7-2; J gene: TRBJ1-5; CDR3 length: 13; D gene: NA; CDR3 DNA: TGTGCCAGCAGCTTTCAGGTTCATCAGCCCCAGCATTTT; CDR3 protein: CASSFQVHQPQHF
clone size: NA; V gene: TRBV20-1; J gene: TRBJ2-7; CDR3 length: 11; D gene: NA; CDR3 DNA: TGCAGTGCTATTACCCTAAGCGAGCAGTACTTC; CDR3 protein: CSAITLSEQYF
clone size: NA; V gene: TRBV6-5; J gene: TRBJ2-7; CDR3 length: 13; D gene: NA; CDR3 DNA: TGTGCCAGCAGCCGCGAGGTACTCTACGAGCAGTACTTC; CDR3 protein: CASSREVLYEQYF